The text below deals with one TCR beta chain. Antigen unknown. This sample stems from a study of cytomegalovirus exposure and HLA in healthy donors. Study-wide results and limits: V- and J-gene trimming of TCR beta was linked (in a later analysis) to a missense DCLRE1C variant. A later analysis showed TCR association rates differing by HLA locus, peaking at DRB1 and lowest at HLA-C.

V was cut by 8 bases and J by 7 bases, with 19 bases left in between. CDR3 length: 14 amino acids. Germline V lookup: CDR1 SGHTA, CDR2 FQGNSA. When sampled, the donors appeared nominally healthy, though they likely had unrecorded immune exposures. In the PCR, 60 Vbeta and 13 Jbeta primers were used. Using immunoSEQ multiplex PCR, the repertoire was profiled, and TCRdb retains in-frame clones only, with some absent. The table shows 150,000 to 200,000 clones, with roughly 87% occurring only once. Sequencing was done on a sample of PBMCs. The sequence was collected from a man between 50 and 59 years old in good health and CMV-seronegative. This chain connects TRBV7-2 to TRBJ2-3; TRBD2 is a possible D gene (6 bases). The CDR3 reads CASLPGLPPYTQYF. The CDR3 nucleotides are TGTGCCAGCCTACCGGGACTTCCCCCATATACGCAGTATTTT.